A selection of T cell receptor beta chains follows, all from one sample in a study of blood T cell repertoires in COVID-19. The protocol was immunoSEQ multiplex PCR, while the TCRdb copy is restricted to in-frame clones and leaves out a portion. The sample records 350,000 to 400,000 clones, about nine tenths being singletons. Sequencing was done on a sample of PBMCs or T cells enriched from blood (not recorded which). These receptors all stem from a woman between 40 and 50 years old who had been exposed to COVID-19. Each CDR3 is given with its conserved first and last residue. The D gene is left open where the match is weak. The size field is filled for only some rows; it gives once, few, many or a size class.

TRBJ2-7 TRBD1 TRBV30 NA TGTGCCTGGAGGTACAGGGGGCGAACCTACGAGCAGTACTTC CAWRYRGRTYEQYF
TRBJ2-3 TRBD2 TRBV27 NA TGTGCCAGCAGAGAACGGAGCGGGAGAAAAATAGATACGCAGTATTTT CASRERSGRKIDTQYF
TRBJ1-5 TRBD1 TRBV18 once TGTGCCAGCTCAACCTATGGACAGGAAAGCAATCAGCCCCAGCATTTT CASSTYGQESNQPQHF
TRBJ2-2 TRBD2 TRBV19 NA TGTGCCAGTTTGGGGGGTAGCGGGATCACCGGGGAGCTGTTTTTT CASLGGSGITGELFF
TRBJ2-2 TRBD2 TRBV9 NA TGTGCCAGCAGCGTAGTACCTAGCGGGGGGGCAATCACCGGGGAGCTGTTTTTT CASSVVPSGGAITGELFF
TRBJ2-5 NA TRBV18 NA TGTGCCAGCTCACGGGGAACAGGGAAAGAGACCCAGTACTTC CASSRGTGKETQYF
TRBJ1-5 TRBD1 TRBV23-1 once TGCGCCAGCAGTCCTTCTTGTACTACCCCGGGACAGGTCAATCAGCCCCAGCATTTT CASSPSCTTPGQVNQPQHF
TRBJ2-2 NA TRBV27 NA TGTGCCAGCAGTTTGGCGGGTAGAAGACCCGGGGAGCTGTTTTTT CASSLAGRRPGELFF
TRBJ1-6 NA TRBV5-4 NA TGTGCCAGCAGCTTGTACGATCGGAGTTATTCACCCCTCCACTTT CASSLYDRSYSPLHF
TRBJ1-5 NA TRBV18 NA TGTGCCAGCTCATCGGACGGACTTTATCAGCCCCAGCATTTT CASSSDGLYQPQHF
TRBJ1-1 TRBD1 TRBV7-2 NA TGTGCCAGCAGCCTACCTACAGGGGCTCCCACTGAAGCTTTCTTT CASSLPTGAPTEAFF
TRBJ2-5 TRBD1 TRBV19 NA TGTGCCAGTAGTACCTACGACAGGGAAGAGACCCAGTACTTC CASSTYDREETQYF
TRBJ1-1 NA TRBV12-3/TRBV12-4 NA TGTGCCAGCAGTTTGTGGGGGGGCACTGAAGCTTTCTTT CASSLWGGTEAFF
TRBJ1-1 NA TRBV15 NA TGTGCCACCAGCAGAACGCTTACAGGGCTCCCGATTAACACTGAAGCTTTCTTT CATSRTLTGLPINTEAFF
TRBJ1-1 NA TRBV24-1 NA TGTGCCAATAAGAATTGGGCAGGAGGGCCCCAGAACACTGAAGCTTTCTTT CANKNWAGGPQNTEAFF
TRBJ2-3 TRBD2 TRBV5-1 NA TGCGCCAGCAGGACTAGCGGGACTTCCACAGATACGCAGTATTTT CASRTSGTSTDTQYF
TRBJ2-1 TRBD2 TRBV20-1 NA TGCAGCCGCGGGGGGTACAATGAGCAGTTCTTC CSRGGYNEQFF
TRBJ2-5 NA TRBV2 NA TGTGCCAGTTCGCCAGGGCAAGAGACCCAGTACTTC CASSPGQETQYF
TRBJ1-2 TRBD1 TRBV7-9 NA TGTGCCAGCAGCTTAGGTCCAGGGGGCTTCTATGGCTACACCTTC CASSLGPGGFYGYTF
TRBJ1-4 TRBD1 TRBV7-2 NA TGTGCCAGCAGCAGGGACAGGATGGCGCTAACTAATGAAAAACTGTTTTTT CASSRDRMALTNEKLFF
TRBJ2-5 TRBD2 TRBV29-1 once TGCAGCGCTCTAGCGGGGGATAACACCCAGTACTTC CSALAGDNTQYF
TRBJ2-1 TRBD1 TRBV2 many TGTGCCAGCAGTCAAGGGACAGGGGCAGTCTATGAGCAGTTCTTC CASSQGTGAVYEQFF
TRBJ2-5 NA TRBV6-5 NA TGTGCCAGCAGCGCGTTAGTAGCCGGGGAGACCCAGTACTTC CASSALVAGETQYF
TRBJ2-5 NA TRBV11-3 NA TGTGCCAGCAGCCCCCGGGGAGAAGAGACCCAGTACTTC CASSPRGEETQYF
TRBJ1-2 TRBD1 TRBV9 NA TGTGCCAGCAGCGTAGAGGCTTGGGACAGAAGGGGCTACACCTTC CASSVEAWDRRGYTF
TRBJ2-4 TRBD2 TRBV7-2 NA TGTGCCAGCAGCCTAGGGAGCGGGAGTGGTGGAAACATTCAGTACTTC CASSLGSGSGGNIQYF
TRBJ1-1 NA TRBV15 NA TGTGCCACCAGCAATTTCTTGGACTCGGAGGGTGAATCTTTCTTT CATSNFLDSEGESFF
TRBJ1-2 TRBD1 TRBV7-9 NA TGTGCCAGCAGCTTAGCGGTGAACAGGGGGAAGGTTGGTGGCTACACCTTC CASSLAVNRGKVGGYTF